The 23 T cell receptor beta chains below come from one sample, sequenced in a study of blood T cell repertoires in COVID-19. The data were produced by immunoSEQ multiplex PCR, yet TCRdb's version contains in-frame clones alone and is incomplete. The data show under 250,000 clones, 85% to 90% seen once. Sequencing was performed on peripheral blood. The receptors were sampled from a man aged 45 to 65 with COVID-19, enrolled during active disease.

The CDR3 region has the DNA TGTGCCAGCAGTGAATGGAGCACTGAAGCTTTCTTT. Translation gives CASSEWSTEAFF. This chain uses TRBV25-1 with TRBJ1-1, with unresolved D. The ends were cut back, 1 base at V and 4 bases at J, with 4 bases in the middle. From germline, CDR1 is MGHDK and CDR2 SYGVNS. This CDR3 has 12 residues. Full variable domain (remainder filled in from reference TRBV25-1 and TRBJ1-1): EADIYQTPRYLVIGTGKKITLECSQTMGHDKMYWYQQDPGMELHLIHYSYGVNSTEKGDLSSESTVSRIRTEHFPLTLESARPSHTSQYLCASSEWSTEAFFGQGTRLTVV.

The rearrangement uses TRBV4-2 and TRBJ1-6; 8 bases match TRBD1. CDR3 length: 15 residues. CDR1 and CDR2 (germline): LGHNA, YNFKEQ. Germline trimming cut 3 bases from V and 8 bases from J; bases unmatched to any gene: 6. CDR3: CASSQSSGGDSPLHF. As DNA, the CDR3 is TGTGCCAGCAGCCAGTCATCAGGGGGCGATTCACCCCTCCACTTT.

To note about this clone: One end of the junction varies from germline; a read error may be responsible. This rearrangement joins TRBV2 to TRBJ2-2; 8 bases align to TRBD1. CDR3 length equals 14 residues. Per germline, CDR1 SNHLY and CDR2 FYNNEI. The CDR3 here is CASNERTGPGELFF. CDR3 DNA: TGTGCCAGCAATGAAAGGACAGGGCCCGGGGAGCTGTTTTTT. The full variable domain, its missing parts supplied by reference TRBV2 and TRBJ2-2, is EPEVTQTPSHQVTQMGQEVILRCVPISNHLYFYWYRQILGQKVEFLVSFYNNEISEKSEIFDDQFSVERPDGSNFTLKIRSTKLEDSAMYFCASNERTGPGELFFGEGSRLTVL.

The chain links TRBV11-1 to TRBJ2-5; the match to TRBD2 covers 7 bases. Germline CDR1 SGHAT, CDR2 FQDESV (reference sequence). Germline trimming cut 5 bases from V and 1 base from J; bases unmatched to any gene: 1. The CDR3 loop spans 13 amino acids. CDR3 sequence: CASSRGGQETQYF. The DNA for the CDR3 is TGTGCCAGCAGCCGCGGGGGCCAAGAGACCCAGTACTTC.

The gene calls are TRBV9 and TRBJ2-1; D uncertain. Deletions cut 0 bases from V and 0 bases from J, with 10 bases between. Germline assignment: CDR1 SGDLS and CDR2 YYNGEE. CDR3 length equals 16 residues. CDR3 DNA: TGTGCCAGCAGCGTAGCTAATAGTTTCTCCTACAATGAGCAGTTCTTC. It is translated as CASSVANSFSYNEQFF. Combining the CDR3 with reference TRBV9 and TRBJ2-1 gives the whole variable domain DSGVTQTPKHLITATGQRVTLRCSPRSGDLSVYWYQQSLDQGLQFLIQYYNGEERAKGNILERFSAQQFPDLHSELNLSSLELGDSALYFCASSVANSFSYNEQFFGPGTRLTVL.

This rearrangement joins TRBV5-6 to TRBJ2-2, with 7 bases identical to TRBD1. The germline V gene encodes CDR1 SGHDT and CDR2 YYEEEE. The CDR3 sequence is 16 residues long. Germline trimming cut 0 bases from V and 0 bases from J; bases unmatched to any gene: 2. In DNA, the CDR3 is TGTGCCAGCAGCTTGGCCGGGACAGCGAACACCGGGGAGCTGTTTTTT. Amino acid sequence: CASSLAGTANTGELFF. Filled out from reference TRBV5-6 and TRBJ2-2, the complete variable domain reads DAGVTQSPTHLIKTRGQQVTLRCSPKSGHDTVSWYQQALGQGPQFIFQYYEEEERQRGNFPDRFSGHQFPNYSSELNVNALLLGDSALYLCASSLAGTANTGELFFGEGSRLTVL.

The CDR3 loop reads CSVSGQAYEQYF. CDR3 nucleotide sequence: TGCAGCGTCTCGGGACAGGCCTACGAGCAGTACTTC. The chain carries TRBV29-1 and TRBJ2-7; 8 nucleotides line up with TRBD1. CDR3 size: 12 residues. Germline trimming cut 6 bases from V and 2 bases from J; bases unmatched to any gene: 3. The germline CDR1 and CDR2 sequences are SQVTM and ANQGSEA.

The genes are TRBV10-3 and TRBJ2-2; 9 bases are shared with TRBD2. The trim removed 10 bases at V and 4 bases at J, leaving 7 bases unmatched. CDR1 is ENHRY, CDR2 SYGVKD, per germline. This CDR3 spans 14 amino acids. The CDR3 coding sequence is TGTGCCACCTTAGCGGGAGCCGGCACCGGGGAGCTGTTTTTT. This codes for CATLAGAGTGELFF.

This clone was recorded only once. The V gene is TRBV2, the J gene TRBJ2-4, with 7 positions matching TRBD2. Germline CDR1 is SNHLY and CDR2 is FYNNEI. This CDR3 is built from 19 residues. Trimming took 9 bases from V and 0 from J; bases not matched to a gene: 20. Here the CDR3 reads CASQSGTGRGRLAKNIQYF. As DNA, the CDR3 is TGTGCCAGTCAGAGCGGGACTGGGAGGGGACGCCTAGCCAAAAACATTCAGTACTTC.

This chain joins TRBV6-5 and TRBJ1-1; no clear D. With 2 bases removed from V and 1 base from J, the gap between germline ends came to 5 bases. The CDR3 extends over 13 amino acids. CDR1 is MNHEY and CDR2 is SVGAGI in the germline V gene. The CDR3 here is CASSYGQNTEAFF. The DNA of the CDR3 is TGTGCCAGCAGTTACGGCCAGAACACTGAAGCTTTCTTT.

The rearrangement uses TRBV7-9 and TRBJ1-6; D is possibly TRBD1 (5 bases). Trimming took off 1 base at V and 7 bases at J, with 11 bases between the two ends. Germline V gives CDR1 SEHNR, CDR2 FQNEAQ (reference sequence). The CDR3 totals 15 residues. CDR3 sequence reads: CASSLGQTVNSPLHF. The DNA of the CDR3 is TGTGCCAGCAGCTTAGGACAGACGGTCAATTCACCCCTCCACTTT.

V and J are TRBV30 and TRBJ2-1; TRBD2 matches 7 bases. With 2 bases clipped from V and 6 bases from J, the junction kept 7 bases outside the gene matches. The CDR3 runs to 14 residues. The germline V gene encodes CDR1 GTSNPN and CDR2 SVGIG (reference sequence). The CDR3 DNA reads TGTGCCTGGAGTCTGACCGGGGGGTCCAATGAGCAGTTCTTC. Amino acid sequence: CAWSLTGGSNEQFF. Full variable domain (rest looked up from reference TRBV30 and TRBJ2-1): SQTIHQWPATLVQPVGSPLSLECTVEGTSNPNLYWYRQAAGRGLQLLFYSVGIGQISSEVPQNLSASRPQDRQFILSSKKLLLSDSGFYLCAWSLTGGSNEQFFGPGTRLTVL.

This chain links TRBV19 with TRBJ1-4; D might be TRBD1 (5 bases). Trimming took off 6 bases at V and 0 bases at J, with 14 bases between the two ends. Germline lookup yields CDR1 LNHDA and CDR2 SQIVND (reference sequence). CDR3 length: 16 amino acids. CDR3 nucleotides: TGTGCCAGTAGGCAAATAGACAGAGCAACTAATGAAAAACTGTTTTTT. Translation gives CASRQIDRATNEKLFF.

Written as DNA, the CDR3 is TGTGCCAGCAGCCAGGACAGGGCCTACGAGCAGTACTTC. This encodes CASSQDRAYEQYF. The V call is TRBV5-8, the J call TRBJ2-7; 8 bases line up with TRBD1. The junction had 2 bases not matched to a gene; V was cut back by 4 bases and J by 2 bases. Germline lookup yields CDR1 SGHTS and CDR2 YDEGEE. The CDR3 has 13 residues.

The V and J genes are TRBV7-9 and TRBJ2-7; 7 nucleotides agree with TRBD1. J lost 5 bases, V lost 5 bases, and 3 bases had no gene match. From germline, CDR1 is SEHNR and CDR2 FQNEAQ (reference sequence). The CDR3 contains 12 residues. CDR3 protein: CASSITGDEQYF. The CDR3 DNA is TGTGCCAGCAGCATCACAGGGGACGAGCAGTACTTC.

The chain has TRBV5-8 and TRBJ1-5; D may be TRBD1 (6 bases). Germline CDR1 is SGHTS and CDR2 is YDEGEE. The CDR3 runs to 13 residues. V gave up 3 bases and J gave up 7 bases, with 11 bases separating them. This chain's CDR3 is CASSSTGWQPQHF. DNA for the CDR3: TGTGCCAGCAGCTCCACAGGGTGGCAGCCCCAGCATTTT.

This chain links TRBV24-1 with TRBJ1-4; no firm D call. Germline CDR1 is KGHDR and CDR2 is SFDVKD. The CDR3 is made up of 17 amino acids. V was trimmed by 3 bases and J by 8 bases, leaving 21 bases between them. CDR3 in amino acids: CATSDQWQTIIGEKLFF. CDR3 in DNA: TGTGCCACCAGTGATCAGTGGCAGACAATAATAGGAGAAAAACTGTTTTTT.

The CDR3 DNA reads TGTGCCACCAGTGACCCCGGTAGCGGGGGGACGAATGAGCAGTTCTTC. Translation: CATSDPGSGGTNEQFF. The chain carries TRBV24-1 and TRBJ2-1; 10 bases fit TRBD2. The CDR3 runs 16 residues. V was pared by 4 bases and J by 7 bases, with 9 bases of the junction left unmatched. The V gene's germline CDR1 is KGHDR and CDR2 SFDVKD.

In DNA, the CDR3 is TGTGCCAGCAGCCAATCAGGGGGCGGGAAGCAGGGCTATGGCTACACCTTC. Encoded protein: CASSQSGGGKQGYGYTF. The rearrangement links TRBV3-1 (or the pseudogene TRBV3-2) to TRBJ1-2; 8 bases are a match to TRBD1. V was pared by 2 bases and J by 4 bases, with 12 bases of the junction left unmatched. The V gene's germline CDR1 is LGHDT and CDR2 YNNKEL (reference sequence). CDR3 size: 17 residues.

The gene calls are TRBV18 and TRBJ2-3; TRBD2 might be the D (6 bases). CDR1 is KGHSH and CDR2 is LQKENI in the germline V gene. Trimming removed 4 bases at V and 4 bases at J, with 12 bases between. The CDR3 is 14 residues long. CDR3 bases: TGTGCCAGCTCACTACGACGGGAGTCAGATACGCAGTATTTT. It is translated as CASSLRRESDTQYF.

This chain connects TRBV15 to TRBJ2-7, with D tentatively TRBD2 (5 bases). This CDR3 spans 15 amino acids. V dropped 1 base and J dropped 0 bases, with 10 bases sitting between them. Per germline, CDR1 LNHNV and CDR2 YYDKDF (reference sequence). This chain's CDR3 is CATSRAPGNSYEQYF. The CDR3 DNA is TGTGCCACCAGCAGAGCTCCCGGGAACTCCTACGAGCAGTACTTC.

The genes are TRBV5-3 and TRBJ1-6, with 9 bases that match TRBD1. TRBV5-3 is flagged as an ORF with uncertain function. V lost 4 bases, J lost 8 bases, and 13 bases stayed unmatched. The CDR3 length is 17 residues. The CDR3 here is CARSIRPGTGCDSPLHF. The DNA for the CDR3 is TGTGCCAGAAGCATCCGACCCGGGACAGGGTGTGATTCACCCCTCCACTTT.

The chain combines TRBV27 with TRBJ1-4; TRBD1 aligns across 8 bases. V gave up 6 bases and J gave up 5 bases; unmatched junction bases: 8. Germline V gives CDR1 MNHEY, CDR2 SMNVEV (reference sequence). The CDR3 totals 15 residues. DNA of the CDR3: TGTGCCAGCAGCCCTCAACAGGGGGGGAATGAAAAACTGTTTTTT. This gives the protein CASSPQQGGNEKLFF. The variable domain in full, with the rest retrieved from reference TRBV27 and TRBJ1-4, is EAQVTQNPRYLITVTGKKLTVTCSQNMNHEYMSWYRQDPGLGLRQIYYSMNVEVTDKGDVPEGYKVSRKEKRNFPLILESPSPNQTSLYFCASSPQQGGNEKLFFGSGTQLSVL.